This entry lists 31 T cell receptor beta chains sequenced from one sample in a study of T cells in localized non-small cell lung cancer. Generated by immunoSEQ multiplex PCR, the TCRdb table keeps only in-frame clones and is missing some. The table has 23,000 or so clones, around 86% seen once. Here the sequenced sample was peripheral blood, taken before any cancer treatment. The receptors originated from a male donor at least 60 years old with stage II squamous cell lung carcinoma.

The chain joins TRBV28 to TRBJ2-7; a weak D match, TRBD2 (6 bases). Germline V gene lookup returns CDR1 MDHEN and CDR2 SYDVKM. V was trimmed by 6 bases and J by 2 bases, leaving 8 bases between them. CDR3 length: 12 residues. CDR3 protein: CASRGLTYEQYF. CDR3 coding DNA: TGTGCCAGCAGAGGACTAACCTACGAGCAGTACTTC.

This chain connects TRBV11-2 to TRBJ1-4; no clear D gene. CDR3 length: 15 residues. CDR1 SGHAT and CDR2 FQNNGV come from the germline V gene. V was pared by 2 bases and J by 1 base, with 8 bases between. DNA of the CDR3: TGTGCCAGCAGCTTATCGGAGGGAACTAATGAAAAACTGTTTTTT. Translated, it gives CASSLSEGTNEKLFF.

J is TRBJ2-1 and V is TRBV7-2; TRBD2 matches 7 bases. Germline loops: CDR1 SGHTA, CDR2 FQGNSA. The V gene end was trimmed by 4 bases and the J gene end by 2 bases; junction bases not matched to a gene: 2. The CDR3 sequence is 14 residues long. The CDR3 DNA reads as TGTGCCAGCAGCTCCGGACTAGCCTACAATGAGCAGTTCTTC. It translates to CASSSGLAYNEQFF.

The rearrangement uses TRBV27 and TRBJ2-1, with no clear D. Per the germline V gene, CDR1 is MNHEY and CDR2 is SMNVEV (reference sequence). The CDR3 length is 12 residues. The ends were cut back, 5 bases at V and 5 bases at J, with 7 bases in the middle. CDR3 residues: CASSPHHNEQFF. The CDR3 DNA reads TGTGCCAGCAGTCCCCACCACAATGAGCAGTTCTTC.

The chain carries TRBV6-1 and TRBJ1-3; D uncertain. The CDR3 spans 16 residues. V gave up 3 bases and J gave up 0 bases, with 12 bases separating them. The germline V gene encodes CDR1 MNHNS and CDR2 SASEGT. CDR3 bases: TGTGCCAGCAGTGACCTGGGCAGGCTCTCTGGAAACACCATATATTTT. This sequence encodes CASSDLGRLSGNTIYF.

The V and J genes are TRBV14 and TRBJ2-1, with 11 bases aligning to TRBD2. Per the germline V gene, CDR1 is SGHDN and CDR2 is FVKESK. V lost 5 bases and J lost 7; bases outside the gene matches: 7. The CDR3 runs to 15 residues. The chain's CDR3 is CASSNLAGGGNEQFF. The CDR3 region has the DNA TGTGCCAGCAGCAATCTAGCGGGGGGTGGAAATGAGCAGTTCTTC.

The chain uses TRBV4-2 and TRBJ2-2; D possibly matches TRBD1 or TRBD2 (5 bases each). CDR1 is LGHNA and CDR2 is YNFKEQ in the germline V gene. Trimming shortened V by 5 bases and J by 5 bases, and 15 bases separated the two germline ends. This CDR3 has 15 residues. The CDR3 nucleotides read TGTGCCAGCAGCTTGGAGGCTAGGGGTACCGGGGAGCTGTTTTTT. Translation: CASSLEARGTGELFF.

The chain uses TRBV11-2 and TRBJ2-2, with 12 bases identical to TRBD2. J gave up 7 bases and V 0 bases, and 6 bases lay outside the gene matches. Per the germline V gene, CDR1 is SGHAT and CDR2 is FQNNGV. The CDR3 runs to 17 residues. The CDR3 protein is CASSLDLAGGPGGELFF. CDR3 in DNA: TGTGCCAGCAGCTTAGATCTAGCGGGAGGGCCTGGCGGGGAGCTGTTTTTT.

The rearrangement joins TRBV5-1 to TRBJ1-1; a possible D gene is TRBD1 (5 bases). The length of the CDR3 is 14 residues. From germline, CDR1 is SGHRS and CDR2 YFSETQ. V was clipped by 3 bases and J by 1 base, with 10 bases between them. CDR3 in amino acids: CASSSAGGNTEAFF. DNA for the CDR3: TGCGCCAGCAGCTCCGCGGGGGGGAACACTGAAGCTTTCTTT.

The CDR3 region is CASRLTGMNTEAFF. CDR3 sequence (DNA): TGTGCCAGCAGACTGACAGGGATGAACACTGAAGCTTTCTTT. The chain uses TRBV6-1 and TRBJ1-1, with 7 bases fitting TRBD1. This CDR3 has 14 amino acids. Germline CDR1 MNHNS, CDR2 SASEGT. Trimming removed 6 bases from V and 0 bases from J; junction bases left unmatched: 4.

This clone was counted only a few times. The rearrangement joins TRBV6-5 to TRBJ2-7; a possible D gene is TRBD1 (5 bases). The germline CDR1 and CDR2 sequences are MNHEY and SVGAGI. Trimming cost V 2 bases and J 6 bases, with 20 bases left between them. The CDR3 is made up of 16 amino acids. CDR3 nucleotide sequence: TGTGCCAGCAGTTACGGGCTAAGGGGCGCCGCCGCCGAGCAGTACTTC. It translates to CASSYGLRGAAAEQYF.

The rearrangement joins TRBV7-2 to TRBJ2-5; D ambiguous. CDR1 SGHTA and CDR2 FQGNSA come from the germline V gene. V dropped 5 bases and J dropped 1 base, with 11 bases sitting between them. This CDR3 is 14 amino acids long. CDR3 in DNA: TGTGCCAGCAGCCCCCCGGGTCTCCAAGAGACCCAGTACTTC. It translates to CASSPPGLQETQYF.

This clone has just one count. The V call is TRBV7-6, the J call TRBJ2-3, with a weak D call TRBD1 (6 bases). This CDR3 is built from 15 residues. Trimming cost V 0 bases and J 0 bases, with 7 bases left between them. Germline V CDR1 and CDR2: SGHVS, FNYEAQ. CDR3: CASSLAGASTDTQYF. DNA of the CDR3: TGTGCCAGCAGCTTAGCGGGGGCTAGCACAGATACGCAGTATTTT.

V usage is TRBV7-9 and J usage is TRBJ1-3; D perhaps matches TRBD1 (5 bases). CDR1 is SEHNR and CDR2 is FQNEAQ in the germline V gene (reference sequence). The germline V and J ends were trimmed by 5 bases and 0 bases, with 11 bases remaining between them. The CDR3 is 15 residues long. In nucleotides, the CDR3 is TGTGCCAGCAGCGGGACCCTTCCCTCTGGAAACACCATATATTTT. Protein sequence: CASSGTLPSGNTIYF.

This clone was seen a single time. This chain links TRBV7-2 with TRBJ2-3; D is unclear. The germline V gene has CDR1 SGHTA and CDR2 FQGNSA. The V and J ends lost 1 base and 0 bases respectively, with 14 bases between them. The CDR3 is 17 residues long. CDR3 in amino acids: CASSLGSPFVSTDTQYF. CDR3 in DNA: TGTGCCAGCAGCTTAGGAAGTCCATTTGTGAGCACAGATACGCAGTATTTT.

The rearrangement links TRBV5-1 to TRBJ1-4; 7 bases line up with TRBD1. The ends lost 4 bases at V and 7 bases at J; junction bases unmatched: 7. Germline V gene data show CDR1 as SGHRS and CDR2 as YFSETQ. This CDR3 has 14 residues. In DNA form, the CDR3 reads TGCGCCAGCAGCCCAAACAGGGGCGGTGAAAAACTGTTTTTT. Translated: CASSPNRGGEKLFF.

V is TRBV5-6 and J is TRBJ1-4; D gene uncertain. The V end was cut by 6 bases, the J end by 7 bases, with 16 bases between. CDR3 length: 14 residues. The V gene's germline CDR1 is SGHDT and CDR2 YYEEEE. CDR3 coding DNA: TGTGCCAGCAACGCGGGGAGGGCGAGTGAAAAACTGTTTTTT. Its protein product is CASNAGRASEKLFF.

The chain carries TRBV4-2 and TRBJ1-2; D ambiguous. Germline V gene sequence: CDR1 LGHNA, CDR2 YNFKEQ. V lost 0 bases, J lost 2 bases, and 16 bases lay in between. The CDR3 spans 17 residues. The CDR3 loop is CASSQESRRRGNYGYTF. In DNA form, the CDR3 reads TGTGCCAGCAGCCAAGAGTCCAGAAGGCGAGGGAACTATGGCTACACCTTC.

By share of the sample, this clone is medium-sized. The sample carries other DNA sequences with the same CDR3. This CDR3 reads CASSRGLREQYF. The CDR3 DNA follows: TGTGCCAGCAGCCGGGGACTGCGGGAGCAGTACTTC. The rearrangement uses TRBV7-9 and TRBJ2-7; a possible D gene is TRBD2 (6 bases). The V and J ends lost 5 bases and 7 bases respectively, with 12 bases between them. The CDR3 is 12 amino acids. CDR1 is SEHNR, CDR2 FQNEAQ, per germline (reference sequence).

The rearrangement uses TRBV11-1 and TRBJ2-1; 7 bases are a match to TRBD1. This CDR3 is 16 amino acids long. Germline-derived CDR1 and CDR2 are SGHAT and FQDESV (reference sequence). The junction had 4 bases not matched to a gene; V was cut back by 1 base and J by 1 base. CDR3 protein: CASSLVQGSSYNEQFF. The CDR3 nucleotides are TGTGCCAGCAGCTTAGTACAGGGGAGTTCCTACAATGAGCAGTTCTTC.

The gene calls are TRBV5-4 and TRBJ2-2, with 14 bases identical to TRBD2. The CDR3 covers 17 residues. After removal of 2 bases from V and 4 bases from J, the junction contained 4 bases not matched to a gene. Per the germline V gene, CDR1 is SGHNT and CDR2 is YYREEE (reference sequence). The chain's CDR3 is CASSFSGLAGVTGELFF. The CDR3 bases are TGTGCCAGCAGCTTTTCGGGACTAGCGGGAGTCACCGGGGAGCTGTTTTTT.

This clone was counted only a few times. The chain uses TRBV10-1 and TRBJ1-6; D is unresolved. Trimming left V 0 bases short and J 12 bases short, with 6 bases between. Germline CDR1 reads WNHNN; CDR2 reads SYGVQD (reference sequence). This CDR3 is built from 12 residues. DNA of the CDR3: TGCGCCAGCAGTGAGTCGGGCAAACCCCTCCACTTT. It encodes CASSESGKPLHF.

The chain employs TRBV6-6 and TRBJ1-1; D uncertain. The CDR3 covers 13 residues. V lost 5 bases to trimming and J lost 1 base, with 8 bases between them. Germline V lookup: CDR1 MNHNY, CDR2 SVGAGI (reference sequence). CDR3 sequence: CASSPLSNTEAFF. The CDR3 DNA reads TGTGCCAGCAGTCCCCTGTCGAACACTGAAGCTTTCTTT.

This chain's CDR3 is CASSQPGQLNSPLHF. The CDR3 DNA is TGCGCCAGCAGCCAGCCGGGACAACTAAATTCACCCCTCCACTTT. The J gene is TRBJ1-6, the V gene TRBV4-3; TRBD1 is a possible D gene (6 bases). Germline values: CDR1 LGHNA, CDR2 YSLEER. Trimming pared 3 bases from V and 7 bases from J, leaving 13 bases between. The CDR3 runs to 15 residues.

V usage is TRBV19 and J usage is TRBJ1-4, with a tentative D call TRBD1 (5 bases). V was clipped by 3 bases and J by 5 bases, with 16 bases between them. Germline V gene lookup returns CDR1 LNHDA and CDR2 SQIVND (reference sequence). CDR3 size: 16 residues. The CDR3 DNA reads TGTGCCAGTAGTATGGGGCTCGGGGGGAAGAATGAAAAACTGTTTTTT. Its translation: CASSMGLGGKNEKLFF. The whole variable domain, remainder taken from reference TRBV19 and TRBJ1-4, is DGGITQSPKYLFRKEGQNVTLSCEQNLNHDAMYWYRQDPGQGLRLIYYSQIVNDFQKGDIAEGYSVSREKKESFPLTVTSAQKNPTAFYLCASSMGLGGKNEKLFFGSGTQLSVL.

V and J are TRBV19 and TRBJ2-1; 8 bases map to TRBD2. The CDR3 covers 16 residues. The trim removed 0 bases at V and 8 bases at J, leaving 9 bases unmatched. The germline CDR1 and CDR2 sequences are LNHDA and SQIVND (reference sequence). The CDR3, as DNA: TGTGCCAGTAGTATAGATGGCGGGAGGAAGTCAGATGAGCAGTTCTTC. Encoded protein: CASSIDGGRKSDEQFF.

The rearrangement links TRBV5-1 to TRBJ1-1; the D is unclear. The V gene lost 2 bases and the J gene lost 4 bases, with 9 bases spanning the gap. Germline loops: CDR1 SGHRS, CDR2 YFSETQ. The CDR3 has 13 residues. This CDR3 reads CASSFQQVTEAFF. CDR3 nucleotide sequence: TGCGCCAGCAGCTTCCAGCAAGTCACTGAAGCTTTCTTT.

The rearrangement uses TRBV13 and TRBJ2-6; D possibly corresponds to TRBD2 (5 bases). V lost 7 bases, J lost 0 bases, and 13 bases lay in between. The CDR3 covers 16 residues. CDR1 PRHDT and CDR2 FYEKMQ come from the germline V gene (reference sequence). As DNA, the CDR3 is TGTGCCAGCACCCCAAGCGGAAACTCTGGGGCCAACGTCCTGACTTTC. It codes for CASTPSGNSGANVLTF.

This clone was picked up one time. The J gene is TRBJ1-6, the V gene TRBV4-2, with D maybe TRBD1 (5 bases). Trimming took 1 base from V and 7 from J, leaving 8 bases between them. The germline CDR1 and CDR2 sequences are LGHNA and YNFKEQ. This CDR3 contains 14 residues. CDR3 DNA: TGTGCCAGCAGCCAAGGTCGGGACAATTCACCCCTCCACTTT. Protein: CASSQGRDNSPLHF.

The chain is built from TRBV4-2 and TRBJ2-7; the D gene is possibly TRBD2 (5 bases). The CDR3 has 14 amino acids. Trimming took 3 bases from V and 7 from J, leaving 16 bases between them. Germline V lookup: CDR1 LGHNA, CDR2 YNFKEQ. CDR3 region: CASSHPTDFGEQYF. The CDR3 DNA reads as TGTGCCAGCAGCCACCCGACGGACTTCGGAGAGCAGTACTTC.

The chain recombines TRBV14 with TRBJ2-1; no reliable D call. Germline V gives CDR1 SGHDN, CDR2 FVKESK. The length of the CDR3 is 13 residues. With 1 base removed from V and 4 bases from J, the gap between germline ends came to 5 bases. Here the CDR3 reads CASSQAIYNEQFF. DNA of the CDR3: TGTGCCAGCAGCCAAGCCATTTACAATGAGCAGTTCTTC.